Presented here are 23 T cell receptor beta chains from one specimen sequenced in a study of CD8 T cells in Susac syndrome. Random-hexamer reverse transcription was applied to roughly 0.5 to 1 ug RNA. Each CDR3 protein gets one entry after TCRdb re-called the immunoSEQ multiplex PCR reads with MiXCR. The repertoire includes 200,000 or so distinct CDR3 sequences, around 90% of them detected once, and about 0.15% sits in the top ten. The sample taken for sequencing was CD8+ T cells from PBMCs. Source of these receptors: a human donor with multiple sclerosis.

The chain joins TRBV13 to TRBJ2-3; the D is unclear. V lost 5 bases, J lost 5 bases, and 5 bases lay in between. CDR3 size: 11 residues. The germline CDR1 and CDR2 sequences are PRHDT and FYEKMQ (reference sequence). The CDR3 nucleotides are TGTGCCAGCAGCAAAAAAGATACGCAGTATTTT. Protein sequence: CASSKKDTQYF.

The chain recombines TRBV4-3 with TRBJ2-5; D is uncertain. Germline V gives CDR1 LGHNA, CDR2 YSLEER. The length of the CDR3 is 14 residues. The V gene lost 1 base and the J gene lost 4 bases, with 10 bases spanning the gap. The CDR3 DNA is TGCGCCAGCAGCCAAGTTGCGGAAGGAGAGACCCAGTACTTC. Translation gives CASSQVAEGETQYF.

The chain is built from TRBV9 and TRBJ2-1; D may be TRBD2 (6 bases). This CDR3 has 16 residues. Trimming took off 0 bases at V and 4 bases at J, with 14 bases between the two ends. The germline gives CDR1 SGDLS, CDR2 YYNGEE. This CDR3 reads CASSVAGAARYNEQFF. The CDR3 region has the DNA TGTGCCAGCAGCGTAGCGGGAGCAGCGAGGTACAATGAGCAGTTCTTC. Full variable domain (remainder filled in from reference TRBV9 and TRBJ2-1): DSGVTQTPKHLITATGQRVTLRCSPRSGDLSVYWYQQSLDQGLQFLIQYYNGEERAKGNILERFSAQQFPDLHSELNLSSLELGDSALYFCASSVAGAARYNEQFFGPGTRLTVL.

This chain joins TRBV13 and TRBJ2-3; 8 bases are shared with TRBD2. Germline V gene data show CDR1 as PRHDT and CDR2 as FYEKMQ (reference sequence). The CDR3 totals 15 residues. J was trimmed by 2 bases and V by 7 bases; bases with no gene match: 8. The CDR3 sequence: CASKGRGGSTDTQYF. The CDR3 DNA sequence: TGTGCCAGCAAGGGACGGGGGGGGTCCACAGATACGCAGTATTTT.

The rearrangement joins TRBV2 to TRBJ1-1; 7 nucleotides line up with TRBD1. The CDR3 spans 13 residues. V lost 8 bases, J lost 6 bases, and 9 bases stayed unmatched. Germline assignment: CDR1 SNHLY and CDR2 FYNNEI. Here the CDR3 reads CASEEDRLPEAFF. CDR3 sequence (DNA): TGTGCCAGCGAGGAGGACAGGTTGCCTGAAGCTTTCTTT.

The J gene is TRBJ1-1, the V gene TRBV27; possible D gene TRBD1, 5 bases. The CDR3 totals 13 residues. Trimming pared 5 bases from V and 5 bases from J, leaving 12 bases between. The germline V gene encodes CDR1 MNHEY and CDR2 SMNVEV (reference sequence). The DNA of the CDR3 is TGTGCCAGCAGTACCCCCGGGACTACTGAAGCTTTCTTT. It specifies CASSTPGTTEAFF.

This rearrangement joins TRBV7-6 to TRBJ2-7, with TRBD2 identical over 10 bases. The CDR3 loop spans 15 amino acids. V shed 5 bases and J 5 bases; nucleotides not matched to a gene: 9. Germline assignment: CDR1 SGHVS and CDR2 FNYEAQ. The CDR3 DNA reads as TGTGCCAGCAGCCTAGGAGCGGGAGGGCTCGACGAGCAGTACTTC. Translation: CASSLGAGGLDEQYF. Combining the CDR3 with reference TRBV7-6 and TRBJ2-7 gives the whole variable domain GAGVSQSPRYKVTKRGQDVALRCDPISGHVSLYWYRQALGQGPEFLTYFNYEAQQDKSGLPNDRFSAERPEGSISTLTIQRTEQRDSAMYRCASSLGAGGLDEQYFGPGTRLTVT.

The chain is built from TRBV7-9 and TRBJ2-1; 10 bases fit TRBD1. The CDR3 is 14 residues long. Trimming cost V 4 bases and J 7 bases; bases outside gene matches: 4. The germline gives CDR1 SEHNR, CDR2 FQNEAQ (reference sequence). CDR3 nucleotides: TGTGCCAGCAGCTCCGGGACAGGGGTGAATGAGCAGTTCTTC. Translation: CASSSGTGVNEQFF.

The sample holds one count of this clonotype. The chain joins TRBV6-5 to TRBJ2-2; D uncertain. The CDR3 has 13 residues. With 6 bases removed from V and 4 bases from J, the gap between germline ends came to 9 bases. Per the germline V gene, CDR1 is MNHEY and CDR2 is SVGAGI. DNA for the CDR3: TGTGCCAGCAGGGGGTGGGTCACCGGGGAGCTGTTTTTT. It is translated as CASRGWVTGELFF.

The chain has TRBV27 and TRBJ1-5, with D perhaps TRBD1 (6 bases). The germline V and J ends were trimmed by 3 bases and 2 bases, with 8 bases remaining between them. Germline loops: CDR1 MNHEY, CDR2 SMNVEV (reference sequence). The CDR3 covers 14 residues. The CDR3 spells CASSLAGGNQPQHF. In nucleotides, the CDR3 is TGTGCCAGCAGTTTGGCAGGGGGCAATCAGCCCCAGCATTTT.

The chain couples TRBV7-8 to TRBJ2-3; D tentatively fits TRBD1 or TRBD2 (6 bases each). Trimming removed 3 bases at V and 0 bases at J, with 13 bases between. The CDR3 consists of 16 residues. Germline lookup yields CDR1 SGHVS and CDR2 FQNEAQ. The CDR3, as DNA: TGTGCCAGCAGCTTGGGGGGCGGTTTTAGCACAGATACGCAGTATTTT. Translated: CASSLGGGFSTDTQYF.

This clonotype was observed a single time. In nucleotides, the CDR3 is TGCAGCGTTGAAGGGGACAGTGTAACTGGGGCCAACGTCCTGACTTTC. Translation gives CSVEGDSVTGANVLTF. J is TRBJ2-6 and V is TRBV29-1; 7 bases fit TRBD1. CDR1 is SQVTM and CDR2 is ANQGSEA in the germline V gene. The CDR3 is made up of 16 amino acids. Trimming at V came to 1 base and at J to 2 bases, leaving 5 bases not matched to a gene.

Regarding this clonotype: A read error may produce the germline difference seen at one junction end. The V call is TRBV9, the J call TRBJ1-1; tentatively, D is TRBD1 (5 bases). This CDR3 has 13 amino acids. In germline, CDR1 is SGDLS, CDR2 YYNGEE. Here the CDR3 reads CASSPTVNTEVFF. The CDR3 bases are TGTGCCAGCAGCCCGACAGTGAACACTGAAGTTTTCTTT.

The chain is built from TRBV12-5 and TRBJ2-7; 7 bases align to TRBD1. V dropped 3 bases and J dropped 3; count of bases not matched to a gene: 2. Germline CDR1 and CDR2: LGHNT and FRNRAP. This CDR3 is 13 amino acids long. CDR3 in amino acids: CASGLGGGYEQYF. The CDR3 bases are TGTGCTAGTGGTTTAGGGGGCGGCTACGAGCAGTACTTC.

The chain carries TRBV13 and TRBJ2-1, with 16 positions matching TRBD2. Germline V CDR1 and CDR2: PRHDT, FYEKMQ (reference sequence). Trimming at V came to 6 bases and at J to 2 bases, leaving 4 bases not matched to a gene. The CDR3 spans 17 residues. The CDR3 nucleotides read TGTGCCAGCAGTGGGACTAGCGGGGGGGCAACCTACAATGAGCAGTTCTTC. Protein sequence: CASSGTSGGATYNEQFF.

The chain couples TRBV19 to TRBJ1-6; D gene uncertain. The CDR3 spans 14 residues. The V gene's germline CDR1 is LNHDA and CDR2 SQIVND (reference sequence). Trimming took 5 bases from V and 7 from J, leaving 12 bases between them. CDR3 nucleotide sequence: TGTGCCAGTAGTCCCGCGGAGGAAAATTCACCCCTCCACTTT. Amino acid sequence: CASSPAEENSPLHF.

The chain recombines TRBV7-2 with TRBJ1-4; D is unclear. CDR1 is SGHTA, CDR2 FQGNSA, per germline. The CDR3 runs to 17 residues. Trimming took 1 base from V and 7 from J, leaving 19 bases between them. The DNA for the CDR3 is TGTGCCAGCAGCTTAGGGGTCCGGGTCCCGTCTTCTGAAAAACTGTTTTTT. Its translation: CASSLGVRVPSSEKLFF.

The rearrangement links TRBV12-3 or TRBV12-4 to TRBJ1-1; D is unclear. The CDR3 spans 11 residues. The ends were cut back, 3 bases at V and 7 bases at J, with 6 bases in the middle. The CDR3 DNA is TGTGCCAGCAGTTTCTCGATTGAAGCTTTCTTT. Amino acids: CASSFSIEAFF.

The chain couples TRBV12-3 or TRBV12-4 to TRBJ2-2; TRBD1 agrees at 7 bases. The trim removed 4 bases at V and 5 bases at J, leaving 4 bases unmatched. The CDR3 is 14 residues long. The CDR3 DNA reads TGTGCCAGCAGTTCCGGGACAGCGACCGGGGAGCTGTTTTTT. Residues: CASSSGTATGELFF.

This clonotype has only one observation. The CDR3 nucleotides read TGTGCCAGCAGCGCCCGGGACAGGCTCACTGAAGCTTTCTTT. Translating it yields CASSARDRLTEAFF. The V call is TRBV7-9, the J call TRBJ1-1; the match to TRBD1 covers 8 bases. The CDR3 is 14 residues long. CDR1 and CDR2 from the germline V gene are SEHNR and FQNEAQ (reference sequence). J lost 4 bases, V lost 5 bases, and 6 bases had no gene match.

The chain uses TRBV2 and TRBJ1-1; TRBD1 matches 7 bases. The CDR3 sequence is 15 residues long. Germline V gene lookup returns CDR1 SNHLY and CDR2 FYNNEI. V was pared by 0 bases and J by 6 bases, with 7 bases of the junction left unmatched. The CDR3 protein is CASSEATGRSSEAFF. The CDR3 nucleotides read TGTGCCAGCAGTGAAGCGACAGGGAGGTCGTCTGAAGCTTTCTTT.

The V and J genes are TRBV15 and TRBJ1-5; unclear D gene. The CDR3 spans 13 residues. The V end was cut by 5 bases, the J end by 0 bases, with 5 bases between. From germline, CDR1 is LNHNV and CDR2 YYDKDF (reference sequence). The CDR3, as DNA: TGTGCCACCAGCTCCCGTAGCAATCAGCCCCAGCATTTT. Encoded protein: CATSSRSNQPQHF.

This chain uses TRBV7-9 with TRBJ1-2; D is unresolved. CDR3 length: 15 amino acids. V shed 1 base and J shed 2 bases, with 11 bases lying between them. Germline V gene lookup returns CDR1 SEHNR and CDR2 FQNEAQ (reference sequence). The CDR3 here is CASSLGYGENYGYTF. The CDR3 DNA follows: TGTGCCAGCAGCTTAGGCTATGGTGAAAACTATGGCTACACCTTC.